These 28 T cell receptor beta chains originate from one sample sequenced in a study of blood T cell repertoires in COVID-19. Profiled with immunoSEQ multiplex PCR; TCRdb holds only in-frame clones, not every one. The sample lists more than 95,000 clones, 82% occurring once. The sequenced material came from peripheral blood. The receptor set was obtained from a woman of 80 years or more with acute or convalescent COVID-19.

The CDR3 reads CASSQDLRGYTF. In nucleotides, the CDR3 is TGTGCCAGCAGCCAAGATTTGCGGGGCTACACCTTC. The genes are TRBV3-1 (or the pseudogene TRBV3-2) and TRBJ1-2; D is unresolved. Germline CDR1 LGHDT, CDR2 YNNKEL (reference sequence). The CDR3 is 12 residues long. Trimming cost V 0 bases and J 8 bases, with 7 bases left between them.

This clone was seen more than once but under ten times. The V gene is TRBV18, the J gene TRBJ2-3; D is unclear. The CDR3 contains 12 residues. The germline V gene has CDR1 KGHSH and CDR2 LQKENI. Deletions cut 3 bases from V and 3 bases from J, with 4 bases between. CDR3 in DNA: TGTGCCAGCTCACCCGGGACAGATACGCAGTATTTT. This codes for CASSPGTDTQYF.

CDR3 DNA sequence: TGTGCCAGCAGCCGAACTGACAGGGGGCTCGGCTACACCTTC. Its protein is CASSRTDRGLGYTF. V and J are TRBV6-4 and TRBJ1-2; 10 positions match TRBD1. The CDR3 is made up of 14 amino acids. Germline V gene lookup returns CDR1 MRHNA and CDR2 SNTAGT. Trimming cost V 6 bases and J 8 bases; bases outside gene matches: 9.

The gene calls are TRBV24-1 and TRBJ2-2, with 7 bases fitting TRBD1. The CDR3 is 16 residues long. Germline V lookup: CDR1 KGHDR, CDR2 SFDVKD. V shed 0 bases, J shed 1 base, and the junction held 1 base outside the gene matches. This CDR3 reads CATSDLNRGNTGELFF. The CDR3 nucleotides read TGTGCCACCAGTGATTTGAACAGGGGGAACACCGGGGAGCTGTTTTTT.

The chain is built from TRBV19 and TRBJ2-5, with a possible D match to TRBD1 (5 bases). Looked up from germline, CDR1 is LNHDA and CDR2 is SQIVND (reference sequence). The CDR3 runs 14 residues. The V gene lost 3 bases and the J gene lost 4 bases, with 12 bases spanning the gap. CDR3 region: CASSIQGVGETQYF. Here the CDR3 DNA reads TGTGCCAGTAGTATTCAGGGTGTGGGAGAGACCCAGTACTTC.

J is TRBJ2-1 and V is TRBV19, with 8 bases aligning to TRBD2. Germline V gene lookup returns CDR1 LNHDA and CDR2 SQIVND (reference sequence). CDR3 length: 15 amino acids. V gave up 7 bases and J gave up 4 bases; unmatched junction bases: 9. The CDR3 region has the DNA TGTGCCAGTAATCTGGCGGGAGGATTTTACAATGAGCAGTTCTTC. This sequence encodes CASNLAGGFYNEQFF.

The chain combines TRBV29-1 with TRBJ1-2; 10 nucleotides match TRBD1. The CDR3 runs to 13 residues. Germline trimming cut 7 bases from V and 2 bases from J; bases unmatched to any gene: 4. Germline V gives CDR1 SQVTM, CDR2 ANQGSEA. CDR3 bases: TGCAGCGCTTGGGGACAGGGGAACTATGGCTACACCTTC. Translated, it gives CSAWGQGNYGYTF. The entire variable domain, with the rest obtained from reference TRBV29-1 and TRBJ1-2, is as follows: SAVISQKPSRDICQRGTSLTIQCQVDSQVTMMFWYRQQPGQSLTLIATANQGSEATYESGFVIDKFPISRPNLTFSTLTVSNMSPEDSSIYLCSAWGQGNYGYTFGSGTRLTVV.

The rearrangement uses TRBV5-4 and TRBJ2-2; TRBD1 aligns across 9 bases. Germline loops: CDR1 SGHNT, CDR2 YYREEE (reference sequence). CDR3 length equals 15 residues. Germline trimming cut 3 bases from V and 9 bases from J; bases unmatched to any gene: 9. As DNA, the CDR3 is TGTGCCAGCAGCTCCTTACCGGGACAGGGTAGGGAGCTGTTTTTT. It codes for CASSSLPGQGRELFF.

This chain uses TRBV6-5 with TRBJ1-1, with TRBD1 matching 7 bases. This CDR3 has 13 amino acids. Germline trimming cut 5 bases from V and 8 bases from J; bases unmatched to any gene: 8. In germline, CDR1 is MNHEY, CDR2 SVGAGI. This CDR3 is CASSPDRRAEAFF. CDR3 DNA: TGTGCCAGCAGTCCGGACAGGCGGGCGGAAGCTTTCTTT.

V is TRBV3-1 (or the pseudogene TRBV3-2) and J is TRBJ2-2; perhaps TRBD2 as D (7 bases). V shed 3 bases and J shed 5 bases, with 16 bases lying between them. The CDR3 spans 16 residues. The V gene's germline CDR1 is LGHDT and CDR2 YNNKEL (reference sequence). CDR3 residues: CASSHGQGRGTGELFF. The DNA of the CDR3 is TGTGCCAGCAGCCACGGTCAGGGGAGGGGAACCGGGGAGCTGTTTTTT.

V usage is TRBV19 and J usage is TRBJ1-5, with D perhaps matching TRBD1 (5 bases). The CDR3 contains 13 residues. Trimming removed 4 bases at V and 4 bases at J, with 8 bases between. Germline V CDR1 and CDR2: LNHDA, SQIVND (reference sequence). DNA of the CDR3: TGTGCCAGTAGTACGCCAGGGAATCAGCCCCAGCATTTT. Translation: CASSTPGNQPQHF.

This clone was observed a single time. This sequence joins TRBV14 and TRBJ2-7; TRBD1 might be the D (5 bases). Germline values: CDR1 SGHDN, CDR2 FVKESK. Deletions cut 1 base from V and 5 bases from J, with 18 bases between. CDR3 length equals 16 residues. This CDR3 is CASSQARGKERHEQYV. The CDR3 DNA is TGTGCCAGCAGCCAAGCTAGGGGAAAGGAACGACACGAGCAGTACGTC.

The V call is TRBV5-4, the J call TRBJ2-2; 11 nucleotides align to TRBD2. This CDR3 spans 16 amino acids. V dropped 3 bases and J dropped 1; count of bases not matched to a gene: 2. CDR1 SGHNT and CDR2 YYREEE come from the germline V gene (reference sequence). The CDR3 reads CASSSGTSGNTGELFF. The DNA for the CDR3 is TGTGCCAGCAGCTCCGGGACTAGCGGGAACACCGGGGAGCTGTTTTTT.

CDR3 sequence reads: CASSLGGRVNTEAFF. For the CDR3, the DNA is TGTGCCAGCAGTTTAGGCGGCAGGGTGAACACTGAAGCTTTCTTT. This sequence joins TRBV28 and TRBJ1-1; D possibly corresponds to TRBD1 (5 bases). V was cut by 2 bases and J by 0 bases, with 10 bases left in between. This CDR3 is 15 amino acids long. The V gene's germline CDR1 is MDHEN and CDR2 SYDVKM.

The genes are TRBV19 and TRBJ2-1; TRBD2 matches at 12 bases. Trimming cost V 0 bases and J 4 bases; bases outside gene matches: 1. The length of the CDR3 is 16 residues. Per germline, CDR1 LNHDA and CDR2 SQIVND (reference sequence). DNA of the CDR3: TGTGCCAGTAGTATAGAGACTAGCGGGAGATACAATGAGCAGTTCTTC. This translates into CASSIETSGRYNEQFF. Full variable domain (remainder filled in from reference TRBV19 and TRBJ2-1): DGGITQSPKYLFRKEGQNVTLSCEQNLNHDAMYWYRQDPGQGLRLIYYSQIVNDFQKGDIAEGYSVSREKKESFPLTVTSAQKNPTAFYLCASSIETSGRYNEQFFGPGTRLTVL.

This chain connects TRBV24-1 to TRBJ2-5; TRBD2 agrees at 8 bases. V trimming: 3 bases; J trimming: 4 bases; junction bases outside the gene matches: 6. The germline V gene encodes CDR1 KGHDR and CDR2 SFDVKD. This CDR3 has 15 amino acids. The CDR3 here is CATSDPGLGGETQYF. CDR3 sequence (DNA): TGTGCCACCAGTGATCCGGGACTAGGGGGAGAGACCCAGTACTTC.

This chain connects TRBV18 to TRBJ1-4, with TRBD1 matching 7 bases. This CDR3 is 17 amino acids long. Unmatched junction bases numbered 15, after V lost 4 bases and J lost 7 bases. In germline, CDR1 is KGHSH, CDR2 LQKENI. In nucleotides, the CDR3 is TGTGCCAGCTCACAGTCTCAGACCCGGGACAGCTCTGAAAAACTGTTTTTT. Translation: CASSQSQTRDSSEKLFF.

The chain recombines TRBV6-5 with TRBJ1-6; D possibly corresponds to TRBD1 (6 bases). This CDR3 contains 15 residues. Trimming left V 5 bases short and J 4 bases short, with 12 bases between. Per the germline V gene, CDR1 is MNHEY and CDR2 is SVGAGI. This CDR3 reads CASSIGQLYNSPLHF. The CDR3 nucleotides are TGTGCCAGCAGTATCGGACAGCTGTATAATTCACCCCTCCACTTT.

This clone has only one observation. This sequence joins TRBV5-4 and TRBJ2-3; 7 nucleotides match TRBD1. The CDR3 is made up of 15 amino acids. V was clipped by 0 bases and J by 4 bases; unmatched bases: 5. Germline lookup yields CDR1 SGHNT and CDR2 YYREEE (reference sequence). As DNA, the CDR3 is TGTGCCAGCAGCTTGGGAGGGGGCGAGGCAGATACGCAGTATTTT. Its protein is CASSLGGGEADTQYF.

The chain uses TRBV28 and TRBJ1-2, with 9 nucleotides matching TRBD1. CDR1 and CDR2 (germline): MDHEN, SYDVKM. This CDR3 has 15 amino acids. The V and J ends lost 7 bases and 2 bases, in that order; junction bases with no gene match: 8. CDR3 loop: CASISPGQGNYGYTF. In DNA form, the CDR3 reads TGTGCCAGCATTTCGCCGGGACAGGGCAACTATGGCTACACCTTC.

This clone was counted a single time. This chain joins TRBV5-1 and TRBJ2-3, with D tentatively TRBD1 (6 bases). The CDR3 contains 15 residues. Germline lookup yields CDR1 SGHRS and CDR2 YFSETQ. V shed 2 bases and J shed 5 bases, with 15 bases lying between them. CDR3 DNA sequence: TGCGCCAGCAGCTTAGGGGCAGGGGTTGAAGATACGCAGTATTTT. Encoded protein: CASSLGAGVEDTQYF.

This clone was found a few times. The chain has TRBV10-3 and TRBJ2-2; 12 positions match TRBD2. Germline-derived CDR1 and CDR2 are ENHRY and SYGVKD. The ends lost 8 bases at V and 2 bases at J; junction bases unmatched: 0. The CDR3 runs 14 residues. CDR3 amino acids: CAIGLAGNTGELFF. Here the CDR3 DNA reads TGTGCCATCGGACTAGCGGGAAACACCGGGGAGCTGTTTTTT.

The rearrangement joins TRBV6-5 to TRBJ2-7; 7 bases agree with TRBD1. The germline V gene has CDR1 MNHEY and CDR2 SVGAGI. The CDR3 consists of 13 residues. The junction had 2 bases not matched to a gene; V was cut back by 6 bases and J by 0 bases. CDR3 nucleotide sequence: TGTGCCAGCAGCAGGGGGAGCTCCTACGAGCAGTACTTC. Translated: CASSRGSSYEQYF.

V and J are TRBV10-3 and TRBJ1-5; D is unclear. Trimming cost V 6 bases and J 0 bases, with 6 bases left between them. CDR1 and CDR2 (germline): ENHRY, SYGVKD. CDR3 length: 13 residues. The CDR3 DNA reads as TGTGCCATCAGGGCTCATAGCAATCAGCCCCAGCATTTT. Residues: CAIRAHSNQPQHF.

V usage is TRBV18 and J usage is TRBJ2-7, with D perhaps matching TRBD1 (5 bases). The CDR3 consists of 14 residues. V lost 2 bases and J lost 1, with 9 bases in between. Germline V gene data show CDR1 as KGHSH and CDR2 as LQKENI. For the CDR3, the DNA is TGTGCCAGCTCACCAACCCAGGGTTCCTACGAGCAGTACGTC. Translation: CASSPTQGSYEQYV.

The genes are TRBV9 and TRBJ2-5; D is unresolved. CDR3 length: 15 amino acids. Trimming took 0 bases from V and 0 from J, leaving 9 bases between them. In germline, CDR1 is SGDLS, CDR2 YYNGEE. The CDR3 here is CASSVATDNQETQYF. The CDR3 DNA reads TGTGCCAGCAGCGTAGCTACAGACAACCAAGAGACCCAGTACTTC.

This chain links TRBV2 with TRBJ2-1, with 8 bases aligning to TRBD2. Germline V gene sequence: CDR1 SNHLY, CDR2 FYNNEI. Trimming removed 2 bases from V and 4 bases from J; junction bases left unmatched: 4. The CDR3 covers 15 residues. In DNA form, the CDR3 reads TGTGCCAGCAGTGAACGCGGGAGGTCATACAATGAGCAGTTCTTC. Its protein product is CASSERGRSYNEQFF.

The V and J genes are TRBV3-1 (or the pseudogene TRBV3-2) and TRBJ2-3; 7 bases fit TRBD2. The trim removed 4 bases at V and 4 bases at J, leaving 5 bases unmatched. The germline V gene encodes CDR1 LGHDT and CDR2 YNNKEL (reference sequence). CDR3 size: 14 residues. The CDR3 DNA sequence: TGTGCCAGCAGCCGCGGACTAGGTTCAGATACGCAGTATTTT. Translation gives CASSRGLGSDTQYF.